The clone carrying this T cell receptor (beta chain) was counted once. The data were obtained in a study of blood T cell repertoires in COVID-19. Across the whole study: COVID-19 samples from acute and convalescent phases originated in the United States, Italy and Spain.

Original analysis: Nucleated cell number was recorded as an estimate derived from reference gene primer amplification. Profiled with immunoSEQ multiplex PCR; TCRdb holds only in-frame clones, not every one. From that table come the V and J calls and clone size; the DNA was used to work out D and trimming. The data hold almost 200,000 clones, with about 90% observed a single time. The CDR3 extends over 15 amino acids. The germline CDR1 and CDR2 sequences are SGHDT and YYEEEE. After removal of 0 bases from V and 1 base from J, the junction contained 1 base not matched to a gene. The receptor was isolated from a woman between 65 and 79 years old with acute or convalescent COVID-19. This rearrangement joins TRBV5-6 to TRBJ2-3, with 8 bases lining up with TRBD2. The sample was peripheral blood. CDR3 in amino acids: CASSLETSGTDTQYF. CDR3 bases: TGTGCCAGCAGCTTGGAGACTAGCGGCACAGATACGCAGTATTTT. The variable domain in full, with the rest retrieved from reference TRBV5-6 and TRBJ2-3, is DAGVTQSPTHLIKTRGQQVTLRCSPKSGHDTVSWYQQALGQGPQFIFQYYEEEERQRGNFPDRFSGHQFPNYSSELNVNALLLGDSALYLCASSLETSGTDTQYFGPGTRLTVL.